This TCR beta chain was identified during a study of metastatic and nonmetastatic thyroid tumors. The CDR3 length is 14 residues. Trimming removed 4 bases at V and 4 bases at J, with 14 bases between. The V gene's germline CDR1 is SGHRS and CDR2 YFSETQ. Patients had received no treatment of any kind before thyroid surgery. By its share, this clone is medium-sized. TCRdb used MiXCR to call clones anew from the PCR reads. The table shows roughly 40,000 clones, with around 24% occurring only once. The receptor was derived from a female donor with papillary thyroid cancer or a benign thyroid nodule (not recorded which). Some clones in this sample may be carry-over from other donors' samples. The V call is TRBV5-1, the J call TRBJ1-1; the D is unclear. The sequencing input was tumor tissue. CDR3 sequence reads: CASSVSTATTEAFF. The CDR3 DNA reads TGCGCCAGCAGCGTGAGTACAGCGACCACTGAAGCTTTCTTT.